What follows is one TCR beta chain and its context. Its specific antigen is unknown. No base qualities exist here, and no much larger clone lies one base off it. The sample is drawn from a study of blood T cell repertoires in COVID-19 (dated by TCRdb to 2020 to 2022). The study in broad terms: Samples covering the acute and convalescent phases of COVID-19 were provided by collaborators in the United States, Italy and Spain. The material from the prospective study consisted of cDNA or gDNA derived from T cells, B-cell-depleted T cells, or PBMCs. Subjects who had been exposed to COVID-19, were actively infected with it, or had recovered from it provided the deeply sampled blood TCRbeta repertoires that made up the dataset. The repertoires were released in a freely available public database intended as a resource for research on the immune response to SARS-CoV-2. Samples were obtained from the ongoing ImmuneRACE study (first 160 participants) and from 1,254 subjects provided by 6 global collaborators. A de-identified subject ID, COVID-19 status, age in years and sex were almost always included in the sample metadata. Where available, HLA class I and class II types were obtained from metadata supplied by the sample provider rather than from assay-based typing.

TCRbeta CDR3 regions were amplified from genomic DNA by means of the immunoSEQ Assay, a bias-controlled multiplex PCR. The paper's data handling went like this. The number of nucleated cells in each sample was estimated by amplification of reference gene primers within the assay. Sequence reads were collapsed and filtered to measure the absolute abundance of every unique TCRbeta CDR3 rearrangement. Productive Simpson clonality was computed per sample as the square root of Simpson's diversity index over productive rearrangements. This immuneACCESS table, as held by TCRdb, lists in-frame sequences with V and J called but not all clones. Of the missing ones, under half trace to an unresolved V gene in checked studies; the others have no known cause. That table supplies the V and J calls and clone size; D and trimming were determined from the DNA. Recorded for this sample are about 160,000 clones; about 92% of them occurred a single time. Of the sample, approximately 5% is held by the ten largest clones.

Broader findings and caveats from the paper: How much clinical and demographic metadata was included differed by source and by participant, and the metadata was provided uncurated.

At one collaborating source in Seattle, patients were enrolled during active infection and were followed longitudinally through the course of disease. Collaborating institutions collected whole blood in K2EDTA tubes following their own protocols. For TCRbeta analysis, collaborators shipped samples as frozen whole blood, isolated PBMCs, or DNA extracted from either of those sample types. The CDR3, from cysteine to phenylalanine, totals 15 residues. Only the CDR3 region is kept as DNA, spanning 45 bases read in frame from base 1. CDR1 and CDR2, per the germline V gene, are SGHTA and FQGNSA. Germline trimming amounts to 1 base on V and 8 bases on J, with 6 as the count of junction bases outside the gene matches.

The sequenced material came from peripheral blood. The V gene is TRBV7-2 and the J gene is TRBJ2-1; 9 central nucleotides agree with TRBD2. The TCR was taken from a man younger than 40 with COVID-19, enrolled during active disease. CDR3 protein: CASSLGSSGIDEQFF. Here is the DNA: TGTGCCAGCAGCTTAGGGTCTAGCGGGATTGATGAGCAGTTCTTC.